This T cell receptor beta chain was obtained from a study of CD8 T cells in Susac syndrome. Notes on the study in general: It was acknowledged in the study that the number of individuals who were included in its TCR sequencing and HLA analysis was relatively small.

Germline V gene lookup returns CDR1 SNHLY and CDR2 FYNNEI. There are 15 residues in the CDR3. Trimming pared 2 bases from V and 5 bases from J, leaving 15 bases between. The controls, all healthy donors, were matched for age and sex. Negative isolation was used for CD8+ and CD4+ T cells and FACS enrichment for TEMRA cells. A quantity of roughly 0.5 to 1 ug RNA underwent reverse transcription using random hexamers. immunoSEQ multiplex PCR amplified TCR beta CDR3 across 54 Vbeta, 13 Jbeta. TCRdb processed the immunoSEQ multiplex PCR reads anew with MiXCR; each CDR3 protein has one entry. Here the sample spans about 120,000 distinct CDR3 sequences, 85% to 95% being singletons. Details on this clonotype: Its target is unknown.

Sequenced: CD8+ T cells from PBMCs. The sequence came from a human donor in good health. V and J are TRBV2 and TRBJ1-1; D unclear. The CDR3 reads CASSESTGGYTEAFF. As DNA, the CDR3 is TGTGCCAGCAGTGAATCGACGGGCGGGTATACTGAAGCTTTCTTT.